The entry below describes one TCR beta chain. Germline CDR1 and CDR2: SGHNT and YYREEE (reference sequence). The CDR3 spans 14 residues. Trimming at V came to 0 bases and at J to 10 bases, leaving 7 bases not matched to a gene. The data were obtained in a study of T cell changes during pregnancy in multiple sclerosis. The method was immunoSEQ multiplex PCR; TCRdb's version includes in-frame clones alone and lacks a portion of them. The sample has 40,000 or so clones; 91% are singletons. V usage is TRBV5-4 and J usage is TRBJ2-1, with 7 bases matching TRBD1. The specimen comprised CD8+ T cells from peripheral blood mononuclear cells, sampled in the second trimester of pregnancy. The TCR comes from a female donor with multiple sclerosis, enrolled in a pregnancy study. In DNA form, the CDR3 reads TGTGCCAGCAGCTTGGAGGGGGCGGGCGGGGAGCAGTTCTTC. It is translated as CASSLEGAGGEQFF.